The clone carrying this T cell receptor (beta chain) was picked up a small number of times. Its antigen is unidentified. The assay was immunoSEQ multiplex PCR, and TCRdb's table has in-frame clones only and misses some. The sample holds about 85,000 clones, roughly 90% seen once. The data originate from a study of T cell responses to AZD1222 COVID-19 vaccine. Looking at the study overall: Investigators merged groups given second doses at roughly 4 or roughly 12 weeks.

CDR3 length equals 16 residues. Germline CDR1 is MGHRA and CDR2 is YSYEKL. The V and J ends lost 1 base and 4 bases respectively, with 13 bases between them. Study-wide findings and caveats: Spike-specific TCR breadth and depth grew following two AZD1222 doses. Close to half of all spike-specific TCRs reportedly target regions of the variants that are unmutated. There were mostly white British donors and more females than males, and clonal diversity was possibly underestimated.

The chain is built from TRBV4-1 and TRBJ1-4; D gene unclear. The input for sequencing was peripheral blood, taken on day 0 of AZD1222 vaccination. The receptor was isolated from an adult in good health. In nucleotides, the CDR3 is TGCGCCAGCAGCCAAGGCGGACCTACTGATAATGAAAAACTGTTTTTT. It yields the protein CASSQGGPTDNEKLFF.